These T cell receptor beta chains were read from a single sample in a study of regulatory T cells in long-lasting Graves disease. Each CDR3 protein is one row after TCRdb ran MiXCR on the multiplex PCR reads. Among about 300,000 distinct CDR3 sequences listed, 22% were seen once. Sequences were derived from peripheral blood mononuclear cells (PBMCs), sampled when the disease was refractory, from a patient treated with antithyroid drugs. The origin of the receptors is a female donor with Graves disease. CDR3s include the opening cysteine and the closing phenylalanine or tryptophan. The D gene is left open where the match is weak. Clone sizes are given selectively: once, few, many, or a class where the clone is expanded.

D gene	clone size	V gene	J gene	CDR3 DNA	CDR3 protein
.	many	TRBV20-1	TRBJ2-5	TGCAGTGCTAGAGTTGGTTCGGAGACCCAGTACTTC	CSARVGSETQYF
TRBD2	.	TRBV7-2	TRBJ2-7	TGTGCCAGCAGCTGGAGGGTCCCTAGCGGGAGCCGAACCTACGAGCAGTACTTC	CASSWRVPSGSRTYEQYF
.	few	TRBV6-5	TRBJ1-1	TGTGCCAGCAGTTACTCCACTACAGGGAGGACTGAAGCTTTCTTT	CASSYSTTGRTEAFF
.	.	TRBV27	TRBJ2-2	TGTGCCAGCAGTTTGGGGGGCCGTGGGACCGGGGAGCTGTTTTTT	CASSLGGRGTGELFF
.	few	TRBV20-1	TRBJ1-6	TGCACCCTAGAAGAGGGGATGGGGGATTCACCCCTCCACTTT	CTLEEGMGDSPLHF
.	.	TRBV10-3	TRBJ1-1	TGTGCCATCAGTGAGTCGATTGAAGCTTTCTTT	CAISESIEAFF
.	few	TRBV7-9	TRBJ1-1	TGTGCCAGCAGCTTAGAGGGGGAGGGGGCTTTCTTT	CASSLEGEGAFF
TRBD2	many	TRBV28	TRBJ2-7	TGTGCCAGCAGTTTTCCCCGGGCCGGGGGGGGCTACGAGCAGTACTTC	CASSFPRAGGGYEQYF
.	.	TRBV20-1	TRBJ1-4	TGCAGTGCTAGAGCCGGGGATGGGACTAATGAAAAACTGTTTTTT	CSARAGDGTNEKLFF
.	few	TRBV13	TRBJ1-6	TGTGCCAGCAGCTTAGGGGTTGGGGATAATTCACCCCTCCACTTT	CASSLGVGDNSPLHF
TRBD1	.	TRBV19	TRBJ2-1	TGTGCCAGTAGTTTACAGGGGATAGGGAATGAGCAGTTCTTC	CASSLQGIGNEQFF
.	many	TRBV12-3/TRBV12-4	TRBJ1-5	TGTGCCAGCAGTAGGACAGCCGCCGGGCCCCAGCATTTT	CASSRTAAGPQHF
TRBD2	.	TRBV19	TRBJ2-2	TGTGCCAGTAGTATGTTTTGGCTAGCGGGAGGGGGCCCGAGCACCGGGGAGCTGTTTTTT	CASSMFWLAGGGPSTGELFF
.	many	TRBV6-1	TRBJ1-1	TGTGCCAGCACCGAGAGGACGAACACTGAAGCTTTCTTT	CASTERTNTEAFF
TRBD2	.	TRBV4-2	TRBJ2-5	TGTGCCAGCAGCCTGACTAGCGGGTACCAAGAGACCCAGTACTTC	CASSLTSGYQETQYF
TRBD2	.	TRBV5-4	TRBJ2-7	TGTGCCAGCAGCTTAGGGGGACTAGCGGCCATTACCTACGAGCAGTACTTC	CASSLGGLAAITYEQYF
.	many	TRBV12-3/TRBV12-4	TRBJ2-5	TGTGCCAGCAGTTTAGACGGACTTTCGAATCAAGAGACCCAGTACTTC	CASSLDGLSNQETQYF
.	.	TRBV5-8	TRBJ1-5	TGTGCCAGCAGCTTACGGGTGGGGAGCAATCAGCCCCAGCATTTT	CASSLRVGSNQPQHF
TRBD1	once	TRBV7-2	TRBJ2-1	TGTGCCAGCAGCCAGCCCAGCGACAGGGGGTACAATGAGCAGTTCTTC	CASSQPSDRGYNEQFF
TRBD2	.	TRBV6-1	TRBJ2-7	TGTGCCAGCAGGCCACCCTGGACTAGCGGGAAGTACTACGAGCAGTACTTC	CASRPPWTSGKYYEQYF
.	many	TRBV7-2	TRBJ2-5	TGTGCCAGCAGCCCAGCTGGGGGGCAAGAGACCCAGTACTTC	CASSPAGGQETQYF
.	once	TRBV5-1	TRBJ2-7	TGCGCCAGCACCACCACCGGGTCGAGCTCCTACGAGCAGTACTTC	CASTTTGSSSYEQYF
.	.	TRBV7-9	TRBJ2-5	TGTGCCAGCACCACAAACACCCAAGAGACCCAGTACTTC	CASTTNTQETQYF
.	few	TRBV25-1	TRBJ1-1	TGTGCCAGCAGTGGTAAGACCGGTTGGGGGCTCACTGAAGCTTTCTTT	CASSGKTGWGLTEAFF
.	.	TRBV20-1	TRBJ2-7	TGCAGTGCTGACGGGATCTCGAACAGGAGCTCCTACGAGCAGTACTTC	CSADGISNRSSYEQYF
TRBD1	few	TRBV7-2	TRBJ2-7	TGTGCCAGCAGCTTAAATTACAGGGGCTACGAGCAGTACTTC	CASSLNYRGYEQYF